This T cell receptor beta chain was observed in a study of early T cells in non-severe SARS-CoV-2 infection. Study information: It was bulk RNA from unsorted whole blood that was sequenced, and the chains were unpaired. Study conclusions and caveats: Matching results from VDJdb favored anti-spike CD8 responses, leaving private and CD4 specificities undetected.

The sample holds a few counts of this clonotype. Antigen unknown. Individual cDNA molecules carried attached unique molecular identifiers. MiXCR, applied by TCRdb to the 5' RACE reads, yields one record per CDR3 protein. The repertoire consists of some 53,000 distinct CDR3 sequences, with 8% to 10% occurring once and the leading ten covering 8.5% to 10%. CDR3 length: 13 residues. V was clipped by 7 bases and J by 3 bases; unmatched bases: 6. Looked up from germline, CDR1 is GTSNPN and CDR2 is SVGIG (reference sequence). The source material was whole blood. The clonotype was recovered from an adult who was a healthcare worker with PCR-confirmed SARS-CoV-2 infection or an uninfected control (not recorded which). This sequence joins TRBV30 and TRBJ2-5; 9 bases line up with TRBD2. The DNA for the CDR3 is TGTGCCTCCCAGGGACTAGCCAAAGAGACCCAGTACTTC. It encodes CASQGLAKETQYF.